This TCR beta chain was captured by sequencing in a study of T cell responses to AZD1222 COVID-19 vaccine. Across the study: Second-dose groups at about 4 or about 12 weeks were pooled.

This table comes from immunoSEQ multiplex PCR, and its TCRdb copy is limited to in-frame clones, with some not included. The sample has roughly 82,000 clones, more than 75% seen once; the top ten hold about an eighth. Unmatched junction bases numbered 9, after V lost 2 bases and J lost 4 bases. Germline CDR1 is SGHNT and CDR2 is YYREEE (reference sequence). This CDR3 spans 16 amino acids. This clone has a single count. The target antigen is unknown. Study-wide results and caveats: A mostly white British donor set with more females was recruited, and clonal diversity was possibly underestimated. The span of vaccine-associated CD4 TCRs extended across spike, with dominance at 160-218 and 743-854. A rise in Spike-specific TCR breadth and depth followed two AZD1222 doses.

The receptor was derived from an adult in good health. Material: peripheral blood, obtained on day 0 of AZD1222 vaccination. This chain uses TRBV5-4 with TRBJ2-5; 9 bases align to TRBD1. The CDR3 reads CASSLGRDRELETQYF. In DNA, the CDR3 is TGTGCCAGCAGCTTAGGCCGGGACAGGGAACTAGAGACCCAGTACTTC. Looking up the rest from reference TRBV5-4 and TRBJ2-5 gives the full variable domain: ETGVTQSPTHLIKTRGQQVTLRCSSQSGHNTVSWYQQALGQGPQFIFQYYREEENGRGNFPPRFSGLQFPNYSSELNVNALELDDSALYLCASSLGRDRELETQYFGPGTRLLVL.